Listed here is a single T cell receptor beta chain. No antigen is known for it. This record belongs to a study of T-cell memory formation after mild COVID-19. Study overall: TCR clustering was largely donor specific.

Study-wide results and caveats: Clones contracting over day 15 to 85 were CD4/CD8 balanced, with later expanders leaning CD4+. The main location of contracting CD4+ clones was CM and EM, and that of contracting CD8+ clones was EMRA.

Barcoded TCR alpha and TCR beta cDNA libraries with UMIs came from 5'RACE using constant-segment primers. MiXCR, run by TCRdb on the 5' RACE reads, gives a single entry per CDR3 protein. In the table there are more than 350,000 distinct CDR3 sequences, 15% to 20% of which are singletons. Germline assignment: CDR1 WSHSY and CDR2 SAAADI. Trimming took off 3 bases at V and 4 bases at J, with 22 bases between the two ends. This CDR3 comprises 17 residues. J is TRBJ2-7 and V is TRBV10-2; D possibly corresponds to TRBD1 (6 bases). This clonotype was obtained from a man aged 18 to 35 who had mild COVID-19 (a few samples of this study predate the infection). Cell type and time point are not known. Sequencing was done on a sample of PBMCs or a T cell subset sorted from them (not recorded which). Here the CDR3 DNA reads TGCGCCAGCAGTGAAGGACAGTTCCTCTACAGTCGGTACGAGCAGTACTTC. This encodes CASSEGQFLYSRYEQYF.